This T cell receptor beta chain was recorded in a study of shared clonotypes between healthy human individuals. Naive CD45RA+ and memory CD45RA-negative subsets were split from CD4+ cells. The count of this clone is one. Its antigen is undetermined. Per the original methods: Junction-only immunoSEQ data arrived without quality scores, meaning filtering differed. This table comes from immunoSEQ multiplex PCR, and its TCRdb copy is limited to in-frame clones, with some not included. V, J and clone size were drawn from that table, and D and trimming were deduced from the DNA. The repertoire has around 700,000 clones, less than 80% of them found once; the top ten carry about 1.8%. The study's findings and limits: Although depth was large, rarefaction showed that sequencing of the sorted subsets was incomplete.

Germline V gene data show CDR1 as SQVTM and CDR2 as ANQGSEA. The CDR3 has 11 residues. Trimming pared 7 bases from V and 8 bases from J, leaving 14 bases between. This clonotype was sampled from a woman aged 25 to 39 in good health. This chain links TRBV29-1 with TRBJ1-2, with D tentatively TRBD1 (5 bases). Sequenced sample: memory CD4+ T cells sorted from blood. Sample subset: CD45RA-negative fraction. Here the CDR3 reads CSAYDRGGYTF. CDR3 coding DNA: TGCAGCGCCTACGACAGAGGAGGCTACACCTTC.